Below, one TCR beta chain is given with its context. Its specificity is not known. One entry per CDR3 protein results from TCRdb running MiXCR on the reads. The sample records some 180,000 distinct CDR3 sequences, roughly a sixth being singletons. This record belongs to a study of T cell repertoires in cytomegalovirus infection. Study summary: Both CMV infection and a matching HLA type were indicated by public TCR beta signatures. Points from the study as a whole: Summed frequency of shared TCR beta families picked out CMV carriers who also had the relevant HLA. CMV-specific TCR beta clonotypes restricted by HLA-C were the ones dominating the ex vivo response.

Germline V gene lookup returns CDR1 DFQATT and CDR2 SNEGSKA (reference sequence). V was shortened by 3 bases and J by 7 bases, with 21 bases between the two germline ends. The CDR3 extends over 15 amino acids. The receptor's source is a human donor in good health (CMV status not recorded). Some clones in this sample may be carry-over from other donors' samples. The chain couples TRBV20-1 to TRBJ1-2; D uncertain. Material: CD8+ T cells from PBMCs. The chain's CDR3 is CSARGKPEPGSGYTF. CDR3 bases: TGCAGTGCTAGGGGAAAACCCGAGCCGGGGTCTGGCTACACCTTC.